This TCR beta chain was found in a study of T cells in localized non-small cell lung cancer. Study outcomes and limitations: Uninvolved neighboring lung showed the greatest T cell clonality, exceeding tumor.

With regard to this clone: Its antigen is unknown.

Measured with immunoSEQ multiplex PCR; TCRdb has only the in-frame clones, and not every one. The profile shows just under 80,000 clones, around 82% of them singletons. Germline CDR1 and CDR2: MNHEY and SMNVEV (reference sequence). Trimming left V 5 bases short and J 0 bases short, with 8 bases between. This CDR3 is built from 15 residues. This TCR came from a female donor aged 60 or older with stage I lung adenocarcinoma. The sequences come from peripheral blood, collected before any cancer treatment. The V gene is TRBV27, the J gene TRBJ2-6; no reliable D call. CDR3 loop: CASSPFPSGANVLTF. In nucleotides, the CDR3 is TGTGCCAGCAGTCCCTTCCCCTCTGGGGCCAACGTCCTGACTTTC.